The 31 T cell receptor beta chains given below trace back to one sample, sequenced in a study of blood T cell repertoires in COVID-19. TCRdb's copy holds only in-frame clones and misses some; the assay was immunoSEQ multiplex PCR. The sample consists of approximately 150,000 clones, 88% of them appearing once. Sequencing input: peripheral blood. Receptor source: a woman aged 60-75 years with acute or convalescent COVID-19.

CDR3 sequence: CASSQSPGTGQETQYF. The CDR3 DNA follows: TGTGCCAGTAGTCAGAGTCCCGGGACAGGGCAAGAGACCCAGTACTTC. V is TRBV19 and J is TRBJ2-5, with 9 bases that match TRBD1. This CDR3 has 16 amino acids. Germline V gene data show CDR1 as LNHDA and CDR2 as SQIVND (reference sequence). J lost 2 bases, V lost 5 bases, and 9 bases had no gene match.

A few counts support this clone. This chain uses TRBV4-2 with TRBJ2-3; 8 nucleotides align to TRBD2. The trim removed 1 base at V and 2 bases at J, leaving 5 bases unmatched. The CDR3 extends over 16 amino acids. Germline-derived CDR1 and CDR2 are LGHNA and YNFKEQ. CDR3 nucleotides: TGTGCCAGCAGCCAAGGCGGGGGGTCCTACACAGATACGCAGTATTTT. Translating gives CASSQGGGSYTDTQYF.

The J gene is TRBJ1-5, the V gene TRBV19; 10 bases are a match to TRBD1. The CDR3 consists of 16 residues. Losses at the gene ends were 5 bases for V and 6 bases for J; bases not matched to a gene: 10. Looked up from germline, CDR1 is LNHDA and CDR2 is SQIVND (reference sequence). CDR3: CASSVIDRGRVQPQHF. The CDR3 coding sequence is TGTGCCAGTAGTGTTATAGACAGGGGGCGAGTTCAGCCCCAGCATTTT.

This chain joins TRBV5-1 and TRBJ2-6; 12 bases agree with TRBD1. Trimming at V came to 0 bases and at J to 4 bases, leaving 5 bases not matched to a gene. The CDR3 runs to 18 residues. Germline CDR1 and CDR2: SGHRS and YFSETQ. The CDR3 DNA follows: TGCGCCAGCAGCTTGGTGGGACAGGGGGCGCTAGGGGCCAACGTCCTGACTTTC. Its protein is CASSLVGQGALGANVLTF.

The chain employs TRBV5-1 and TRBJ1-2, with TRBD1 matching 11 bases. V shed 3 bases, J shed 4 bases, and the junction held 5 bases outside the gene matches. The CDR3 contains 15 residues. Germline CDR1 and CDR2: SGHRS and YFSETQ. Here the CDR3 DNA reads TGCGCCAGCAGCTCCTCCGGGACAGGGGGCTATGGCTACACCTTC. The encoded protein is CASSSSGTGGYGYTF.

This sequence joins TRBV2 and TRBJ2-3; 12 bases match TRBD2. Germline V lookup: CDR1 SNHLY, CDR2 FYNNEI. V lost 5 bases to trimming and J lost 1 base; unmatched junction nucleotides: 1. The CDR3 runs 15 residues. CDR3 bases: TGTGCCAGCAGTTGGACTAGCGGGGGCACAGATACGCAGTATTTT. Its protein product is CASSWTSGGTDTQYF.

The CDR3 here is CASSRGAGNQETQYF. CDR3 bases: TGTGCCAGCAGCCGGGGGGCGGGGAACCAAGAGACCCAGTACTTC. The rearrangement links TRBV7-2 to TRBJ2-5; possible D gene TRBD2, 7 bases. This CDR3 is built from 15 residues. Trimming pared 5 bases from V and 0 bases from J, leaving 13 bases between. Looked up from germline, CDR1 is SGHTA and CDR2 is FQGNSA.

The chain joins TRBV7-9 to TRBJ2-3; D perhaps matches TRBD2 (5 bases). The CDR3 extends over 18 amino acids. The V end was cut by 5 bases, the J end by 2 bases, with 23 bases between. Germline CDR1 SEHNR, CDR2 FQNEAQ (reference sequence). Written as DNA, the CDR3 is TGTGCCAGCAGCGATAATCAGCCCCCGGGGAAGAACACAGATACGCAGTATTTT. Protein: CASSDNQPPGKNTDTQYF.

This clone was detected only once. This chain uses TRBV6-5 with TRBJ2-3; 9 bases map to TRBD1. Germline V gene data show CDR1 as MNHEY and CDR2 as SVGAGI. The ends lost 10 bases at V and 1 base at J; junction bases unmatched: 9. The CDR3 spans 15 residues. CDR3: CAIETGTGRTDTQYF. CDR3 DNA: TGTGCCATCGAAACGGGGACAGGGCGCACAGATACGCAGTATTTT.

The rearrangement uses TRBV28 and TRBJ2-7; tentative D call: TRBD1 (6 bases). The V gene lost 6 bases and the J gene lost 1 base, with 19 bases spanning the gap. Germline CDR1 MDHEN, CDR2 SYDVKM. This CDR3 has 16 residues. The CDR3 protein is CASSTLGWDNSYEQYF. The DNA of the CDR3 is TGTGCCAGCAGCACCCTCGGGTGGGACAATTCCTACGAGCAGTACTTC.

This chain connects TRBV11-2 to TRBJ2-1, with 7 bases fitting TRBD1. The germline V gene encodes CDR1 SGHAT and CDR2 FQNNGV. V trimming: 5 bases; J trimming: 5 bases; junction bases outside the gene matches: 9. The length of the CDR3 is 15 residues. The CDR3 protein is CASSQDRIAHNEQFF. In DNA form, the CDR3 reads TGTGCCAGCAGCCAGGACAGGATAGCTCACAATGAGCAGTTCTTC.

The CDR3 sequence: CASSLDRSGTQYF. The CDR3 nucleotides are TGTGCCAGCAGCCTTGACAGGTCCGGTACGCAGTATTTT. The chain uses TRBV4-2 and TRBJ2-3; TRBD1 is a possible D gene (6 bases). CDR3 length: 13 residues. Germline-derived CDR1 and CDR2 are LGHNA and YNFKEQ. V was pared by 4 bases and J by 8 bases, with 13 bases between.

The chain combines TRBV5-4 with TRBJ2-2; TRBD2 matches at 9 bases. Trimming removed 0 bases from V and 3 bases from J; junction bases left unmatched: 12. Germline CDR1 SGHNT, CDR2 YYREEE (reference sequence). The CDR3 has 19 amino acids. As DNA, the CDR3 is TGTGCCAGCAGCTTGGCCTGGGTAGCGGGGGCCTCGGACACCGGGGAGCTGTTTTTT. Translating it yields CASSLAWVAGASDTGELFF.

This chain connects TRBV5-1 to TRBJ2-7; 11 positions match TRBD1. The CDR3 is 14 amino acids. Germline V gives CDR1 SGHRS, CDR2 YFSETQ. V was clipped by 3 bases and J by 9 bases; unmatched bases: 8. The CDR3 protein is CASSSGTGGLGQYF. DNA for the CDR3: TGCGCCAGCAGCTCCGGGACAGGGGGGTTAGGGCAGTACTTC.

The V call is TRBV19, the J call TRBJ2-1, with 10 bases identical to TRBD1. V lost 2 bases and J lost 6; bases outside the gene matches: 10. Germline V gene sequence: CDR1 LNHDA, CDR2 SQIVND (reference sequence). The CDR3 runs 17 residues. CDR3 protein: CASSITTGTGVPNEQFF. In nucleotides, the CDR3 is TGTGCCAGTAGTATAACAACCGGGACAGGGGTCCCCAATGAGCAGTTCTTC. The variable domain in full, completed from reference TRBV19 and TRBJ2-1, reads DGGITQSPKYLFRKEGQNVTLSCEQNLNHDAMYWYRQDPGQGLRLIYYSQIVNDFQKGDIAEGYSVSREKKESFPLTVTSAQKNPTAFYLCASSITTGTGVPNEQFFGPGTRLTVL.

The rearrangement uses TRBV27 and TRBJ1-6, with 9 bases identical to TRBD1. This CDR3 is built from 14 residues. The ends lost 5 bases at V and 11 bases at J; junction bases unmatched: 7. Germline V gene lookup returns CDR1 MNHEY and CDR2 SMNVEV (reference sequence). CDR3 region: CASSDGTGSTPLHF. The CDR3 DNA reads as TGTGCCAGCAGTGACGGGACAGGGTCGACACCCCTCCACTTT.

The chain joins TRBV28 to TRBJ1-5; D not certain. CDR3 length: 12 residues. V lost 3 bases and J lost 2, with 2 bases in between. Per germline, CDR1 MDHEN and CDR2 SYDVKM. CDR3 amino acids: CASSFGNQPQHF. The CDR3 bases are TGTGCCAGCAGTTTCGGCAATCAGCCCCAGCATTTT.

The rearrangement links TRBV5-1 to TRBJ2-5; 11 positions match TRBD1. Per germline, CDR1 SGHRS and CDR2 YFSETQ. The CDR3 loop spans 16 amino acids. After removal of 0 bases from V and 2 bases from J, the junction contained 3 bases not matched to a gene. The CDR3 loop reads CASSLVGTGGQETQYF. In nucleotides, the CDR3 is TGCGCCAGCAGCTTGGTCGGGACAGGGGGTCAAGAGACCCAGTACTTC.

DNA of the CDR3: TGTGCCAGCTCGCCGCCTTCGACACTCGGGAGAACTGAAGCTTTCTTT. Translated, it gives CASSPPSTLGRTEAFF. The genes are TRBV28 and TRBJ1-1; D is undetermined. The germline V gene encodes CDR1 MDHEN and CDR2 SYDVKM. This CDR3 has 16 amino acids. Trimming pared 8 bases from V and 5 bases from J, leaving 24 bases between.

The chain combines TRBV10-2 with TRBJ2-2, with 7 bases that match TRBD1. The germline gives CDR1 WSHSY, CDR2 SAAADI. V shed 9 bases, J shed 2 bases, and the junction held 9 bases outside the gene matches. This CDR3 contains 15 residues. The CDR3 DNA sequence: TGCGCCAGTAACTCCGGGACAGCTAACACCGGGGAGCTGTTTTTT. This encodes CASNSGTANTGELFF.

The genes are TRBV18 and TRBJ1-6, with 8 bases that match TRBD1. The CDR3 extends over 15 amino acids. The J segment lost 9 bases and the V segment lost 5 bases, leaving 9 bases of the junction unmatched. Germline loops: CDR1 KGHSH, CDR2 LQKENI. The CDR3 sequence: CASSVSDREGSPLHF. The CDR3, as DNA: TGTGCCAGCTCAGTCTCGGACAGGGAGGGTTCACCCCTCCACTTT.

The genes are TRBV18 and TRBJ2-7, with D perhaps TRBD1 (7 bases). The germline V gene encodes CDR1 KGHSH and CDR2 LQKENI. Trimming cost V 3 bases and J 4 bases, with 16 bases left between them. The CDR3 sequence is 15 residues long. The CDR3 DNA reads as TGTGCCAGCTCACCTCGACAGGGAGGTTCGTACGAGCAGTACTTC. The encoded protein is CASSPRQGGSYEQYF.

This sequence joins TRBV4-1 and TRBJ2-7; 7 bases map to TRBD2. The J segment lost 2 bases and the V segment lost 4 bases, leaving 8 bases of the junction unmatched. The CDR3 sequence is 15 residues long. Germline CDR1 is MGHRA and CDR2 is YSYEKL. In DNA, the CDR3 is TGCGCCAGCAGCCTAGAGGGTGGGGGGGCCTACGAGCAGTACTTC. It codes for CASSLEGGGAYEQYF.

This clone occurred many times. This CDR3 reads CASSFRGPQHF. DNA of the CDR3: TGTGCCAGCAGTTTTAGAGGGCCCCAGCATTTT. J is TRBJ1-5 and V is TRBV28; the D is unclear. Trimming cost V 3 bases and J 9 bases, with 6 bases left between them. CDR1 and CDR2 (germline): MDHEN, SYDVKM. This CDR3 has 11 amino acids. The full variable domain, with the rest looked up from reference TRBV28 and TRBJ1-5, is DVKVTQSSRYLVKRTGEKVFLECVQDMDHENMFWYRQDPGLGLRLIYFSYDVKMKEKGDIPEGYSVSREKKERFSLILESASTNQTSMYLCASSFRGPQHFGDGTRLSIL.

The chain is built from TRBV7-2 and TRBJ2-5; TRBD2 is a possible D gene (5 bases). Germline loops: CDR1 SGHTA, CDR2 FQGNSA. V was clipped by 6 bases and J by 5 bases, with 13 bases between them. The CDR3 covers 13 residues. CDR3 sequence (DNA): TGTGCCAGCAGACCTAAGGGAGTGGAGACCCAGTACTTC. This translates into CASRPKGVETQYF.

This clone showed up just once. The rearrangement joins TRBV5-6 to TRBJ1-5; no clear D gene. The CDR3 contains 12 residues. The germline gives CDR1 SGHDT, CDR2 YYEEEE. Trimming stripped 2 bases from V and 5 bases from J, with 5 bases between. The CDR3: CASSLSDQPQHF. For the CDR3, the DNA is TGTGCCAGCAGCTTATCGGATCAGCCCCAGCATTTT.

This clone was seen only once. V gene TRBV9 combines with J gene TRBJ2-2, with 7 bases lining up with TRBD1. Unmatched junction bases numbered 7, after V lost 0 bases and J lost 2 bases. This CDR3 comprises 17 residues. Germline values: CDR1 SGDLS, CDR2 YYNGEE. Here the CDR3 reads CASSVEVGGVNTGELFF. DNA of the CDR3: TGTGCCAGCAGCGTAGAGGTAGGGGGCGTCAACACCGGGGAGCTGTTTTTT.

Here the CDR3 reads CASSYVQGAEQYF. The CDR3 region has the DNA TGTGCCAGCAGTTACGTTCAAGGGGCCGAGCAGTACTTC. The rearrangement joins TRBV6-6 to TRBJ2-7, with D tentatively TRBD1 (5 bases). This CDR3 region has 13 residues. Germline lookup yields CDR1 MNHNY and CDR2 SVGAGI (reference sequence). Trimming cost V 2 bases and J 6 bases, with 11 bases left between them.

V gene TRBV28 combines with J gene TRBJ1-4, with D perhaps matching TRBD1 (6 bases). Germline V gene lookup returns CDR1 MDHEN and CDR2 SYDVKM. V was cut by 5 bases and J by 3 bases, with 13 bases left in between. CDR3 size: 15 residues. For the CDR3, the DNA is TGTGCCAGCAGTCCAACGACAGGATCTAATGAAAAACTGTTTTTT. Translation gives CASSPTTGSNEKLFF.

V usage is TRBV28 and J usage is TRBJ1-6; 8 nucleotides line up with TRBD1. This CDR3 region has 18 residues. Trimming took 4 bases from V and 2 from J; bases not matched to a gene: 10. Germline CDR1 reads MDHEN; CDR2 reads SYDVKM. In DNA, the CDR3 is TGTGCCAGCAGTTCCCGACAGGGGCCATTAGCCTATAATTCACCCCTCCACTTT. This gives the protein CASSSRQGPLAYNSPLHF.

The chain couples TRBV3-1 (or the pseudogene TRBV3-2) to TRBJ1-1, with 7 positions matching TRBD1. The CDR3 is 15 amino acids. Germline CDR1 reads LGHDT; CDR2 reads YNNKEL (reference sequence). The V segment lost 0 bases and the J segment 1 base; nucleotides outside the gene matches: 2. Here the CDR3 reads CASSQDNRGNTEAFF. The CDR3 coding sequence is TGTGCCAGCAGCCAAGATAACAGGGGGAACACTGAAGCTTTCTTT.